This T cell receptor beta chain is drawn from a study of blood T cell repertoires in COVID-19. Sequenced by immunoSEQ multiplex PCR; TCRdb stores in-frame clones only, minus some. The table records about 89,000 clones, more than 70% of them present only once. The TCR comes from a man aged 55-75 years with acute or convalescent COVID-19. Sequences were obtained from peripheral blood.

CDR3 sequence (DNA): TGTGCCAGCTCCCAAAGGGAGACCTACGAGCAGTACTTC. This translates into CASSQRETYEQYF. The V and J genes are TRBV18 and TRBJ2-7, with TRBD2 as a possible D gene (5 bases). This CDR3 comprises 13 residues. With 6 bases removed from V and 2 bases from J, the gap between germline ends came to 11 bases. Germline V gives CDR1 KGHSH, CDR2 LQKENI.